These T cell receptor beta chains were read from a single sample in a study of T cells after yellow fever vaccination. TCRdb reprocessed the 5' RACE reads via MiXCR and lists one record per CDR3 protein. The sample records around 310,000 distinct CDR3 sequences, approximately 4.5% being singletons. Sequencing used PBMCs, obtained 15 days after the yellow fever booster vaccination. All receptors derive from a man between 18 and 29 years old who received the YFV17D yellow fever vaccine. The CDR3 runs from the conserved cysteine through the conserved F or W. The D gene is left open where the match is weak. Clone size is given for some rows only: seen once, a few or many times, or a class if the clone is expanded.

J: TRBJ1-4; size: many; V: TRBV7-2; D: NA; CDR3: CASSLQINEKLFF; DNA: TGTGCCAGCAGCCTACAGATTAATGAAAAACTGTTTTTT
J: TRBJ2-1; size: NA; V: TRBV7-7; D: NA; CDR3: CASSPSPWSPYNEQFF; DNA: TGTGCTAGCAGCCCCAGTCCCTGGTCACCTTACAATGAGCAGTTCTTC
J: TRBJ2-1; size: many; V: TRBV6-6; D: NA; CDR3: CASNPRGNEQFF; DNA: TGTGCCAGCAATCCCCGCGGGAATGAGCAGTTCTTC
J: TRBJ1-5; size: few; V: TRBV20-1; D: TRBD1; CDR3: CSALPTTGGDQPQHF; DNA: TGCAGTGCTCTACCGACTACAGGGGGCGATCAGCCCCAGCATTTT
J: TRBJ2-3; size: few; V: TRBV7-9; D: NA; CDR3: CASSLRAREADTQYF; DNA: TGTGCCAGCTCCTTAAGGGCTAGGGAAGCAGATACGCAGTATTTT
J: TRBJ1-1; size: many; V: TRBV2; D: NA; CDR3: CASKIEENTEAFF; DNA: TGTGCCAGCAAAATCGAGGAAAACACTGAAGCTTTCTTT
J: TRBJ2-1; size: few; V: TRBV5-1; D: TRBD2; CDR3: CASSLGTSGGLGEQFF; DNA: TGCGCCAGCAGCTTGGGGACTAGCGGGGGGTTGGGTGAGCAGTTCTTC
J: TRBJ2-1; size: many; V: TRBV4-1; D: NA; CDR3: CASSQGSVNEQFF; DNA: TGCGCCAGCAGCCAAGGCAGCGTGAATGAGCAGTTCTTC
J: TRBJ2-5; size: many; V: TRBV27; D: TRBD2; CDR3: CARSSGGAGLLETQYF; DNA: TGTGCCCGCTCTAGCGGGGGGGCCGGTTTGTTAGAGACCCAGTACTTC
J: TRBJ2-1; size: few; V: TRBV20-1; D: NA; CDR3: CSARADYATGNEQFF; DNA: TGCAGTGCTAGAGCTGACTATGCGACTGGAAATGAGCAGTTCTTC
J: TRBJ2-1; size: many; V: TRBV5-5; D: TRBD2; CDR3: CASSLLAGSSYDEQFF; DNA: TGTGCCAGCAGCCTGCTAGCGGGGAGTTCCTACGATGAGCAGTTCTTC
J: TRBJ1-6; size: many; V: TRBV6-5; D: NA; CDR3: CASSYSIPNSYNSPLHF; DNA: TGTGCCAGCAGTTACTCGATACCGAATTCCTATAATTCACCCCTCCACTTT
J: TRBJ2-2; size: few; V: TRBV12-3/TRBV12-4; D: NA; CDR3: CASSSGERANTGELFF; DNA: TGTGCCAGCAGCTCCGGCGAGCGGGCGAACACCGGGGAGCTGTTTTTT
J: TRBJ2-7; size: NA; V: TRBV4-2; D: NA; CDR3: CASSPSRGEAATYEQYF; DNA: TGTGCCAGCAGCCCCAGTCGGGGAGAAGCGGCCACCTACGAGCAGTACTTC
J: TRBJ2-2; size: many; V: TRBV5-1; D: NA; CDR3: CASSLNRRQRRTGELFF; DNA: TGCGCCAGCAGTTTGAACCGGAGACAACGACGTACCGGGGAGCTGTTTTTT
J: TRBJ2-7; size: few; V: TRBV18; D: TRBD1; CDR3: CASSPDPGQGMIFGPYEQYF; DNA: TGTGCCAGCTCACCAGATCCGGGACAGGGGATGATCTTTGGGCCTTACGAGCAGTACTTC
J: TRBJ2-1; size: few; V: TRBV6-5; D: TRBD2; CDR3: CASSYPAGDEQFF; DNA: TGTGCCAGCAGTTACCCCGCGGGAGATGAGCAGTTCTTC
J: TRBJ2-5; size: few; V: TRBV12-3/TRBV12-4; D: NA; CDR3: CASSEGGQETQYF; DNA: TGTGCCAGCAGCGAGGGGGGCCAAGAGACCCAGTACTTC
J: TRBJ2-1; size: many; V: TRBV6-6; D: NA; CDR3: CASSGTPHNEQFF; DNA: TGTGCCAGCAGCGGGACACCCCACAATGAGCAGTTCTTC
J: TRBJ2-5; size: NA; V: TRBV4-2; D: TRBD2; CDR3: CASSGRTSGGAETQYF; DNA: TGTGCCAGCAGCGGCCGGACTAGCGGGGGTGCAGAGACCCAGTACTTC
J: TRBJ1-2; size: many; V: TRBV11-2; D: NA; CDR3: CASSLRGGPYGYTF; DNA: TGTGCCAGCAGCTTACGGGGGGGACCCTATGGCTACACCTTC
J: TRBJ2-1; size: NA; V: TRBV5-1; D: NA; CDR3: CASSAVGGADEQFF; DNA: TGCGCCAGCAGCGCCGTGGGGGGGGCGGATGAGCAGTTCTTC
J: TRBJ1-6; size: few; V: TRBV4-1; D: TRBD1; CDR3: CASSQRFRDSRSYNSPLHF; DNA: TGCGCCAGCAGCCAAAGATTCCGGGACAGTCGCTCCTATAATTCACCCCTCCACTTT
J: TRBJ1-2; size: few; V: TRBV27; D: NA; CDR3: CASSTTAAYGYTF; DNA: TGTGCCAGCAGCACGACGGCGGCCTATGGCTACACCTTC
J: TRBJ2-5; size: few; V: TRBV7-2; D: TRBD2; CDR3: CASSFASGGQTQYF; DNA: TGTGCCAGCAGCTTTGCTAGCGGGGGTCAGACCCAGTACTTC
J: TRBJ1-1; size: few; V: TRBV5-1; D: TRBD1; CDR3: CASSLRGTVTEAFF; DNA: TGCGCCAGCAGCTTGCGGGGGACAGTCACTGAAGCTTTCTTT
J: TRBJ1-2; size: NA; V: TRBV5-1; D: NA; CDR3: CASSLEGSGVYAGYTF; DNA: TGCGCCAGCAGCTTGGAAGGTTCTGGGGTCTATGCGGGCTACACCTTC
J: TRBJ2-5; size: many; V: TRBV7-7; D: NA; CDR3: CASSQGQGWKETQYF; DNA: TGTGCCAGCAGCCAGGGTCAGGGCTGGAAAGAGACCCAGTACTTC
J: TRBJ1-4; size: NA; V: TRBV4-2; D: NA; CDR3: CASSPMETPNEKLFF; DNA: TGTGCCAGCAGCCCGATGGAGACCCCTAATGAAAAACTGTTTTTT
J: TRBJ1-1; size: many; V: TRBV12-3/TRBV12-4; D: NA; CDR3: CASSLYQSEAFF; DNA: TGTGCCAGCAGTTTGTATCAGTCGGAAGCTTTCTTT
J: TRBJ2-5; size: few; V: TRBV7-2; D: NA; CDR3: CASSPPVGVQETQYF; DNA: TGTGCCAGCAGCCCACCAGTCGGGGTTCAAGAGACCCAGTACTTC
J: TRBJ1-1; size: many; V: TRBV18; D: NA; CDR3: CASSPQENTEAFF; DNA: TGTGCCAGCTCACCTCAGGAGAACACTGAAGCTTTCTTT
J: TRBJ1-6; size: once; V: TRBV30; D: TRBD1; CDR3: CAWSGGQGGLWNSPLHF; DNA: TGTGCCTGGAGTGGAGGACAGGGAGGACTATGGAATTCACCCCTCCACTTT
J: TRBJ2-5; size: many; V: TRBV5-5; D: TRBD1; CDR3: CASSLWDRGPQETQYF; DNA: TGTGCCAGCAGCTTGTGGGACAGGGGACCGCAAGAGACCCAGTACTTC
J: TRBJ2-4; size: few; V: TRBV5-1; D: NA; CDR3: CASSEGPVAKNIQYF; DNA: TGCGCCAGCAGCGAGGGACCGGTAGCCAAAAACATTCAGTACTTC
J: TRBJ2-3; size: many; V: TRBV11-2; D: NA; CDR3: CASSPSARTQYF; DNA: TGTGCCAGCAGCCCGAGCGCGCGTACGCAGTATTTT
J: TRBJ1-2; size: many; V: TRBV28; D: TRBD1; CDR3: CASSSGTGVYGYTF; DNA: TGTGCCAGCAGTTCCGGGACAGGGGTGTATGGCTACACCTTC